A selection of T cell receptor beta chains follows, all from one sample in a study of regulatory T cells in long-lasting Graves disease. TCRdb reprocessed the multiplex PCR reads via MiXCR and lists one record per CDR3 protein. The sample gives about 660,000 distinct CDR3 sequences, 25% to 30% of which show up once; about two fifths is in the top ten. The sample in question was peripheral blood mononuclear cells (PBMCs), obtained when the disease was refractory, from a patient treated with antithyroid drugs. These receptors all stem from a female donor with Graves disease. Both conserved end residues are part of each CDR3. A D gene is named only where the DNA matches it firmly. Part of the rows lack a size; the others show once, few, many or a class for expanded clones.

clone_size,j_call,v_call,d_call,cdr3_nt,cdr3_aa
.,TRBJ2-1,TRBV20-1,TRBD2,TGCAGTGCTAATCCGGGACTAGACTCCTACAATGAGCAGTTCTTC,CSANPGLDSYNEQFF
.,TRBJ2-7,TRBV6-1,.,TGTGCCAGCAACCTGCGGTTGGGAGGGACAGACTACGAGCAGTACTTC,CASNLRLGGTDYEQYF
.,TRBJ1-2,TRBV7-9,.,TGTGCCAGCAGCTCCAGGTTAAACTATGGCTACACCTTC,CASSSRLNYGYTF
few,TRBJ2-2,TRBV6-1,TRBD1,TGTGCCAGCAGGCTTGGGGACAGGGAAAAAGGCGGGGAGCTGTTTTTT,CASRLGDREKGGELFF
once,TRBJ1-2,TRBV7-9,.,TGTGCCAGCAGCGCTACGGACGGAAGCTATGGCTACACCTTC,CASSATDGSYGYTF
once,TRBJ1-6,TRBV5-6,TRBD1,TGTGCCAGCAGCTTGGGAACCGGGACAGGGAGCAATTCACCCCTCCACTTT,CASSLGTGTGSNSPLHF
.,TRBJ2-7,TRBV15,TRBD1,TGTGCCACCAGCAGGAGGGACAGCGTCGAGCAGTACTTC,CATSRRDSVEQYF
.,TRBJ2-7,TRBV19,.,TGTGCCAGTAGTATCGGTCCCCTTGGGAGGGAGCAGTACTTC,CASSIGPLGREQYF
many,TRBJ1-1,TRBV12-3/TRBV12-4,TRBD1,TGTGCCAGCAGCCCCGGGACAGGGAGGTTGGAGGCCACTGAAGCTTTCTTT,CASSPGTGRLEATEAFF
.,TRBJ2-5,TRBV18,.,TGTGCCAGCTCGCCTCCGGTGGCGGAGACCCAGTACTTC,CASSPPVAETQYF
.,TRBJ2-7,TRBV2,.,TGTGCCAGCACCCGAGACGTTCGCGCCTACGAGCAGTACTTC,CASTRDVRAYEQYF
.,TRBJ1-2,TRBV29-1,TRBD1,TGCAGCGTTGAAAGGGGGCCTAGGGGGGTTGGCTACACCTTC,CSVERGPRGVGYTF
few,TRBJ1-5,TRBV20-1,.,TGCAGTGCTAGAGATCGGCACCTAGATAGCAATCAGCCCCAGCATTTT,CSARDRHLDSNQPQHF
few,TRBJ1-1,TRBV24-1,.,TGTGCCACTAGGGACATGAGAAGTGAAGCTTTCTTT,CATRDMRSEAFF
few,TRBJ1-1,TRBV7-9,.,TGTGCCAGCAGCTTAGTCCCACGATTGAACACTGAAGCTTTCTTT,CASSLVPRLNTEAFF
.,TRBJ1-1,TRBV5-1,.,TGCGCCAGCAGCTTGTTCGGTGGTGACTTTTTGGCTTTCTTT,CASSLFGGDFLAFF
many,TRBJ2-7,TRBV12-3/TRBV12-4,.,TGTGCCAGCAGCTCCGGACGCACGCTATACGAGCAGTACTTC,CASSSGRTLYEQYF
.,TRBJ1-2,TRBV29-1,.,TGCAGCGTTGAAGGGGGGTGGAGCGACTACACCTTC,CSVEGGWSDYTF
.,TRBJ2-4,TRBV4-1,.,TGCGCCAGCAGCCAAGGCTCCTATCGACAGGACTTAGCCAAAAACATTCAGTACTTC,CASSQGSYRQDLAKNIQYF
.,TRBJ1-1,TRBV20-1,.,TGCAGTGCTAGACGGCCCCCCGGGGACGGAAGAATTTCGGCCATGAACACTGAAGCTTTCTTT,CSARRPPGDGRISAMNTEAFF
.,TRBJ1-4,TRBV7-6,TRBD1,TGTGCCAGCAGCTTAGATCGAGGGGGCCGAACTAATGAAAAACTGTTTTTT,CASSLDRGGRTNEKLFF
.,TRBJ2-1,TRBV11-2,.,TGTGCCAGCAGCCATGCCCTTACTGCCAACGAGCAGTTCTTC,CASSHALTANEQFF
many,TRBJ1-1,TRBV20-1,.,TGCAGTGCTAGAGAGACCCGGCGAGCTTTCTTT,CSARETRRAFF
.,TRBJ2-5,TRBV20-1,.,TGCAGTGCTAGGCGGACAGACCCCAGGACCCAGTACTTC,CSARRTDPRTQYF